Shown below are 12 T cell receptor beta chains from a single sample sequenced in a study of memory CD8 T cells in hepatitis C reinfection. Sample time point: peak reinfection, 3 to 8 weeks after reinfection detection. No in vitro expansion preceded TCR sequencing of the sorted cells. Repertoires were generated with immunoSEQ multiplex PCR, while TCRdb's copy carries only in-frame clones and drops some. Among 35,000 to 50,000 clones listed, 88% were seen once. Material: naive CD8+ T cells sorted from blood. These receptors were obtained from a man between 18 and 29 years old with hepatitis C virus infection.

This chain connects TRBV7-2 to TRBJ2-3, with 9 bases fitting TRBD2. Losses at the gene ends were 1 base for V and 2 bases for J; bases not matched to a gene: 10. The CDR3 extends over 18 amino acids. The germline CDR1 and CDR2 sequences are SGHTA and FQGNSA. The CDR3 region is CASSLDFSSGVHTDTQYF. CDR3 nucleotides: TGTGCCAGCAGCTTAGATTTCTCTAGCGGGGTTCACACAGATACGCAGTATTTT.

The rearrangement links TRBV7-8 to TRBJ2-1, with 9 bases fitting TRBD2. V gave up 1 base and J gave up 7 bases; unmatched junction bases: 8. The CDR3 length is 16 residues. Germline CDR1 and CDR2: SGHVS and FQNEAQ. CDR3 residues: CASSLGLREGHNEQFF. CDR3 nucleotide sequence: TGTGCCAGCAGCTTAGGTTTGCGGGAGGGTCATAATGAGCAGTTCTTC. Full variable domain (missing parts from reference TRBV7-8 and TRBJ2-1): GAGVSQSPRYKVAKRGQDVALRCDPISGHVSLFWYQQALGQGPEFLTYFQNEAQLDKSGLPSDRFFAERPEGSVSTLKIQRTQQEDSAVYLCASSLGLREGHNEQFFGPGTRLTVL.

DNA of the CDR3: TGTGCCAGCAGCTTAGTGGGGGCGGGGGGAAGGTACAATGAGCAGTTCTTC. Its protein is CASSLVGAGGRYNEQFF. The gene calls are TRBV11-2 and TRBJ2-1, with 8 bases fitting TRBD2. Germline lookup yields CDR1 SGHAT and CDR2 FQNNGV. This CDR3 contains 17 residues. The V and J ends lost 1 base and 4 bases, in that order; junction bases with no gene match: 9.

The chain carries TRBV29-1 and TRBJ1-1, with a weak D call TRBD1 (6 bases). Germline V gene sequence: CDR1 SQVTM, CDR2 ANQGSEA. There are 12 residues in the CDR3. Trimming shortened V by 6 bases and J by 1 base, and 9 bases separated the two germline ends. The DNA of the CDR3 is TGCAGCGTGAGGGGGGGGAACACTGAAGCTTTCTTT. It is translated as CSVRGGNTEAFF.

This sequence joins TRBV6-5 and TRBJ1-6; D is ambiguous. Trimming pared 6 bases from V and 4 bases from J, leaving 10 bases between. This CDR3 has 14 amino acids. In germline, CDR1 is MNHEY, CDR2 SVGAGI. The CDR3 DNA reads as TGTGCCAGCAGGTTGACACTTTATAATTCACCCCTCCACTTT. Translated: CASRLTLYNSPLHF.

This chain connects TRBV2 to TRBJ2-5; D is unclear. The CDR3 has 12 residues. The V gene's germline CDR1 is SNHLY and CDR2 FYNNEI. V lost 2 bases to trimming and J lost 6 bases, with 7 bases between them. This CDR3 is CASSEYEQTQYF. CDR3 DNA sequence: TGTGCCAGCAGTGAATATGAGCAGACCCAGTACTTC. The full variable domain, completed using reference TRBV2 and TRBJ2-5, is EPEVTQTPSHQVTQMGQEVILRCVPISNHLYFYWYRQILGQKVEFLVSFYNNEISEKSEIFDDQFSVERPDGSNFTLKIRSTKLEDSAMYFCASSEYEQTQYFGPGTRLLVL.

The chain is built from TRBV6-5 and TRBJ2-3, with 11 bases identical to TRBD2. Germline assignment: CDR1 MNHEY and CDR2 SVGAGI. With V trimmed by 4 bases and J by 6 bases, 6 bases remained unmatched. This CDR3 region has 15 residues. The CDR3 is CASSSLAGEVDTQYF. CDR3 DNA: TGTGCCAGCAGTTCACTAGCGGGGGAGGTGGATACGCAGTATTTT.

This clone showed up just once. The chain is built from TRBV11-2 and TRBJ2-7; 9 bases align to TRBD2. The trim removed 7 bases at V and 0 bases at J, leaving 1 base unmatched. CDR3 size: 13 residues. Germline V gives CDR1 SGHAT, CDR2 FQNNGV. The CDR3 sequence: CASIAGDSYEQYV. In DNA form, the CDR3 reads TGTGCCAGCATAGCGGGGGACTCCTACGAGCAGTACGTC.

The V gene is TRBV19, the J gene TRBJ2-3; possible D gene TRBD1, 6 bases. This CDR3 has 13 residues. Trimming shortened V by 7 bases and J by 2 bases, and 10 bases separated the two germline ends. The V gene's germline CDR1 is LNHDA and CDR2 SQIVND (reference sequence). CDR3 DNA: TGTGCCAGTACATACAGGGACACAGATACGCAGTATTTT. It codes for CASTYRDTDTQYF.

The chain is built from TRBV4-1 and TRBJ1-1; D is undetermined. CDR3 length: 14 amino acids. The V end lost 0 bases, the J end lost 5 bases, and 10 bases lay between the germline ends. Germline CDR1 and CDR2: MGHRA and YSYEKL. The DNA of the CDR3 is TGCGCCAGCAGCCAAGAAGATGGGAGGACTGAAGCTTTCTTT. Protein: CASSQEDGRTEAFF.

The genes are TRBV16 and TRBJ2-1, with 8 bases lining up with TRBD2. Germline trimming cut 1 base from V and 8 bases from J; bases unmatched to any gene: 10. Germline values: CDR1 KGHSY, CDR2 FQNENV. The CDR3 length is 16 residues. The CDR3 nucleotides are TGTGCCAGCAGCCAATGGGCAGCGGGAGATTGGGATGAGCAGTTCTTC. Encoded protein: CASSQWAAGDWDEQFF.

As concerns this clone: The sample has other DNA sequences that encode this CDR3 too. CDR3 DNA: TGTGCCAGCAGCGTAGGGGGGGGCACCGGGGAGCTGTTTTTT. Residues: CASSVGGGTGELFF. The J gene is TRBJ2-2, the V gene TRBV9; 7 nucleotides agree with TRBD2. The ends lost 0 bases at V and 4 bases at J; junction bases unmatched: 0. Germline loops: CDR1 SGDLS, CDR2 YYNGEE. The CDR3 is 14 amino acids.